Included here is one TCR beta chain sequence, with context. Unique molecular identifiers were used in preparing the TCRbeta library. Using its own MiXCR run on the PCR reads, TCRdb lists one record per CDR3 protein. There are roughly 400,000 distinct CDR3 sequences in the sample; roughly 22% occur only once, and 3% to 4% lies in the top ten. The sample comes from a study of T-cell reconstitution after alpha-beta-depleted transplantation in children. Germline CDR1 SQVTM, CDR2 ANQGSEA. The CDR3 covers 13 residues. V lost 1 base and J lost 2, with 9 bases in between. Sequencing was performed on PBMCs from the stem cell graft donor, taken from the stem cell graft. The source is a human donor who donated a stem cell graft to a child with acute myeloid leukemia. The rearrangement uses TRBV29-1 and TRBJ2-7, with a tentative D call TRBD1 (6 bases). Here the CDR3 reads CSVEGRDTYEQYF. The CDR3 region has the DNA TGCAGCGTTGAAGGTCGGGACACCTACGAGCAGTACTTC.